Each of the 24 T cell receptor beta chains below was sequenced from the same sample in a study of regulatory T cells in long-lasting Graves disease. In building TCR beta libraries, iRepertoire HTBI primers were used together with Arm-PCR of CDR3 regions. TCRdb itself ran the multiplex PCR reads through MiXCR, one entry per CDR3 protein. This table holds over 200,000 distinct CDR3 sequences, roughly 18% found once. The sample's time point: newly diagnosed GD, antithyroid drugs for less than 3 months. After RNA was extracted from PBMCs, the TCR library was made from it. The specimen comprised peripheral blood mononuclear cells (PBMCs), sampled at new diagnosis, from a patient treated with antithyroid drugs. These receptors all come from a female donor with Graves disease.

This clonotype occurred many times. The rearrangement uses TRBV11-3 and TRBJ1-2; the D is unclear. Germline V lookup: CDR1 SGHNT, CDR2 YENEEA. The CDR3 is 13 residues long. The V end was cut by 5 bases, the J end by 10 bases, with 17 bases between. This CDR3 is CASSGREGRIYTF. For the CDR3, the DNA is TGTGCCAGCAGCGGTCGGGAAGGGAGGATCTACACCTTC.

This clonotype was seen at least ten times. The rearrangement joins TRBV9 to TRBJ1-2; possible D gene TRBD1, 6 bases. The length of the CDR3 is 15 residues. Trimming removed 6 bases at V and 8 bases at J, with 23 bases between. The germline CDR1 and CDR2 sequences are SGDLS and YYNGEE. In DNA form, the CDR3 reads TGTGCCAGCACTACGGACCTGCGGGGGCCAGGGGGCTACACCTTC. Translating it yields CASTTDLRGPGGYTF.

This clonotype was picked up many times. Written as DNA, the CDR3 is TGCAGTGCTAGAGATCCCCGGGAGGATTGGAATGAGCAGTTCTTC. Protein sequence: CSARDPREDWNEQFF. The chain carries TRBV20-1 and TRBJ2-1; TRBD2 aligns across 7 bases. This CDR3 has 15 amino acids. V was pared by 0 bases and J by 7 bases, with 9 bases of the junction left unmatched. Germline lookup yields CDR1 DFQATT and CDR2 SNEGSKA (reference sequence).

The table lists this clonotype with many counts. The rearrangement joins TRBV18 to TRBJ2-3; 7 bases align to TRBD2. V lost 3 bases, J lost 5 bases, and 17 bases stayed unmatched. The CDR3 length is 18 residues. Germline CDR1 is KGHSH and CDR2 is LQKENI. The CDR3 region has the DNA TGTGCCAGCTCACCCCGGGCCCAGTCTGGCGGGAGTGGAGATACGCAGTATTTT. Protein: CASSPRAQSGGSGDTQYF. The variable domain in full, with the rest retrieved from reference TRBV18 and TRBJ2-3, is NAGVMQNPRHLVRRRGQEARLRCSPMKGHSHVYWYRQLPEEGLKFMVYLQKENIIDESGMPKERFSAEFPKEGPSILRIQQVVRGDSAAYFCASSPRAQSGGSGDTQYFGPGTRLTVL.

This clonotype has ten or more counts. The V call is TRBV20-1, the J call TRBJ2-3; D remains unclear. The length of the CDR3 is 16 residues. The germline V gene encodes CDR1 DFQATT and CDR2 SNEGSKA (reference sequence). V gave up 3 bases and J gave up 2 bases, with 18 bases separating them. Here the CDR3 reads CSARELTEASTDTQYF. The DNA of the CDR3 is TGCAGTGCTAGGGAACTGACTGAGGCCTCCACAGATACGCAGTATTTT.

The genes are TRBV12-3 or TRBV12-4 and TRBJ1-5; D unresolved. V lost 3 bases to trimming and J lost 3 bases, with 9 bases between them. The CDR3 runs 14 residues. For the CDR3, the DNA is TGTGCCAGCAGTTTCCTGGGCACCAATCAGCCCCAGCATTTT. It codes for CASSFLGTNQPQHF.

This clonotype was observed at least ten times. The rearrangement uses TRBV7-3 and TRBJ1-2; weak D call: TRBD1 (6 bases). The CDR3 runs 18 residues. The germline V and J ends were trimmed by 5 bases and 0 bases, with 22 bases remaining between them. Germline CDR1 reads SGHTA; CDR2 reads FQGTGA. CDR3 DNA sequence: TGTGCCAGCAGCCCATCCCCGAGGGGGAGTGGATCTAACTATGGCTACACCTTC. It specifies CASSPSPRGSGSNYGYTF.

The chain links TRBV11-1 to TRBJ2-5; 8 bases line up with TRBD1. The CDR3 has 14 residues. The trim removed 6 bases at V and 2 bases at J, leaving 5 bases unmatched. Germline loops: CDR1 SGHAT, CDR2 FQDESV (reference sequence). The chain's CDR3 is CASSTDRVQETQYF. CDR3 in DNA: TGTGCCAGCAGTACGGACAGGGTACAAGAGACCCAGTACTTC.

This clonotype has at least ten counts. This chain uses TRBV4-2 with TRBJ2-5, with 7 bases aligning to TRBD2. Germline V gives CDR1 LGHNA, CDR2 YNFKEQ. This CDR3 comprises 14 residues. The V and J ends lost 4 bases and 4 bases, in that order; junction bases with no gene match: 6. Here the CDR3 DNA reads TGTGCCAGCAGCCTCACGGGGGAGGGAGAGACCCAGTACTTC. Protein sequence: CASSLTGEGETQYF.

This sequence joins TRBV5-6 and TRBJ2-7, with unresolved D. The V gene lost 2 bases and the J gene lost 4 bases, with 10 bases spanning the gap. The CDR3 extends over 13 amino acids. Looked up from germline, CDR1 is SGHDT and CDR2 is YYEEEE. Here the CDR3 DNA reads TGTGCCAGCAGCTTAGTCCAGAATTACGAGCAGTACTTC. Encoded protein: CASSLVQNYEQYF.

This clonotype has at least ten counts. This chain uses TRBV20-1 with TRBJ2-7; 15 bases align to TRBD2. The V gene's germline CDR1 is DFQATT and CDR2 SNEGSKA (reference sequence). This CDR3 is built from 16 residues. V lost 3 bases to trimming and J lost 7 bases; unmatched junction nucleotides: 10. The CDR3, as DNA: TGCAGTGCTAGCAAAGCCGGGACTAGCGGGAGGCAAGAGCAGTACTTC. Translating gives CSASKAGTSGRQEQYF.

This clonotype occurred many times. The rearrangement uses TRBV18 and TRBJ2-3; D possibly corresponds to TRBD1 (5 bases). The CDR3 has 14 residues. The V and J ends lost 3 bases and 2 bases respectively, with 9 bases between them. The germline CDR1 and CDR2 sequences are KGHSH and LQKENI. CDR3 loop: CASSPLGDTDTQYF. CDR3 nucleotides: TGTGCCAGCTCACCGCTAGGGGACACAGATACGCAGTATTTT.

This clonotype has only a few counts. This CDR3 reads CASSVASGRAGYEQYF. The CDR3 nucleotides are TGTGCCAGCAGTGTGGCTAGCGGGAGGGCCGGGTACGAGCAGTACTTC. V usage is TRBV9 and J usage is TRBJ2-7; 12 bases are a match to TRBD2. This CDR3 contains 16 residues. After removal of 5 bases from V and 4 bases from J, the junction contained 10 bases not matched to a gene. Germline assignment: CDR1 SGDLS and CDR2 YYNGEE.

This clonotype showed up many times. This chain joins TRBV2 and TRBJ2-1, with TRBD1 matching 9 bases. CDR3 length: 12 amino acids. Germline V gene sequence: CDR1 SNHLY, CDR2 FYNNEI. Trimming cost V 6 bases and J 10 bases; bases outside gene matches: 4. The CDR3 coding sequence is TGTGCCAGCAGCAGACAGGGGGAGGAGCAGTTCTTC. Its protein product is CASSRQGEEQFF. The full variable domain, its missing parts supplied by reference TRBV2 and TRBJ2-1, is EPEVTQTPSHQVTQMGQEVILRCVPISNHLYFYWYRQILGQKVEFLVSFYNNEISEKSEIFDDQFSVERPDGSNFTLKIRSTKLEDSAMYFCASSRQGEEQFFGPGTRLTVL.

CDR3 bases: TGTGCCAGCAGCTCGGGAGCCGCCTACAATGAGCAGTTCTTC. Protein sequence: CASSSGAAYNEQFF. The V call is TRBV7-9, the J call TRBJ2-1; perhaps TRBD2 as D (6 bases). The V and J ends lost 4 bases and 2 bases respectively, with 9 bases between them. Germline V gene data show CDR1 as SEHNR and CDR2 as FQNEAQ (reference sequence). This CDR3 has 14 residues. The whole variable domain, filled in from reference TRBV7-9 and TRBJ2-1, reads DTGVSQNPRHKITKRGQNVTFRCDPISEHNRLYWYRQTLGQGPEFLTYFQNEAQLEKSRLLSDRFSAERPKGSFSTLEIQRTEQGDSAMYLCASSSGAAYNEQFFGPGTRLTVL.

The chain links TRBV19 to TRBJ2-3, with 10 bases that match TRBD2. Gene TRBJ2-1 matches the end of the DNA better, so the J call may be wrong. The CDR3 is 15 amino acids. Germline assignment: CDR1 LNHDA and CDR2 SQIVND (reference sequence). The CDR3 nucleotides read TGTGCCAGTAAAGGTGTAGCGGGAGGAGAAGGTGAGCAGTTCTTC. This translates into CASKGVAGGEGEQFF.

This clonotype has just a few counts. This sequence joins TRBV10-1 and TRBJ2-7, with 7 positions matching TRBD1. V lost 4 bases to trimming and J lost 4 bases; unmatched junction nucleotides: 1. The CDR3 consists of 12 residues. Germline assignment: CDR1 WNHNN and CDR2 SYGVQD (reference sequence). CDR3 nucleotide sequence: TGCGCCAGCAGTGTCAGGGGGTACGAGCAGTACTTC. Translation gives CASSVRGYEQYF.

This clonotype was detected only a few times. The CDR3 region is CASSPSTVLSYEQYF. Written as DNA, the CDR3 is TGTGCCAGCAGCCCATCGACAGTGTTGTCCTACGAGCAGTACTTC. The genes are TRBV7-9 and TRBJ2-7; maybe TRBD1 (5 bases). The CDR3 extends over 15 amino acids. In germline, CDR1 is SEHNR, CDR2 FQNEAQ (reference sequence). Trimming removed 5 bases at V and 1 base at J, with 15 bases between.

In its sample, this clonotype was seen many times. This chain uses TRBV3-1 with TRBJ2-1; 10 bases align to TRBD2. There are 15 residues in the CDR3. Germline V lookup: CDR1 LGHDT, CDR2 YNNKEL (reference sequence). Trimming cost V 1 base and J 9 bases; bases outside gene matches: 6. CDR3 residues: CASSQGSLAGVEQFF. The CDR3 region has the DNA TGTGCCAGCAGCCAAGGATCCCTAGCGGGAGTTGAGCAGTTCTTC.

This clonotype was seen more than once but under ten times. The chain links TRBV7-3 to TRBJ2-3; 8 bases are a match to TRBD1. CDR3 length: 17 amino acids. The J segment lost 2 bases and the V segment lost 1 base, leaving 8 bases of the junction unmatched. CDR1 is SGHTA, CDR2 FQGTGA, per germline. CDR3 DNA sequence: TGTGCCAGCAGCTTAAGTCGCAGACAGGGGCCCACAGATACGCAGTATTTT. It is translated as CASSLSRRQGPTDTQYF.

This clonotype was picked up a small number of times. The rearrangement uses TRBV4-3 and TRBJ1-6; D is unresolved. The germline gives CDR1 LGHNA, CDR2 YSLEER. Trimming took 0 bases from V and 2 from J, leaving 11 bases between them. CDR3 size: 17 residues. DNA for the CDR3: TGCGCCAGCAGCCAAGAGGCACGGAGCCCCTATAATTCACCCCTCCACTTT. It translates to CASSQEARSPYNSPLHF.

This clonotype was recorded at least ten times. The chain has TRBV27 and TRBJ2-7; the D is unclear. The CDR3 contains 13 residues. The germline CDR1 and CDR2 sequences are MNHEY and SMNVEV (reference sequence). With 1 base removed from V and 4 bases from J, the gap between germline ends came to 8 bases. This CDR3 reads CASSLWPDYEQYF. The CDR3 DNA follows: TGTGCCAGCAGTTTATGGCCGGATTACGAGCAGTACTTC.

As concerns this clonotype: A read error is possible here, since a much larger clone lies one base away. This chain connects TRBV7-9 to TRBJ2-1; D perhaps matches TRBD2 (7 bases). Trimming took off 6 bases at V and 10 bases at J, with 25 bases between the two ends. Germline lookup yields CDR1 SEHNR and CDR2 FQNEAQ (reference sequence). This CDR3 is built from 16 residues. The CDR3 sequence is CASRARSRGAPYEQFF. As DNA, the CDR3 is TGTGCCAGCAGGGCCAGGTCCCGGGGGGCTCCCTACGAGCAGTTCTTC.

Ten or more counts support this clonotype. The chain employs TRBV6-1 and TRBJ2-1; a possible D gene is TRBD2 (5 bases). Germline loops: CDR1 MNHNS, CDR2 SASEGT. Trimming removed 3 bases at V and 0 bases at J, with 9 bases between. The CDR3 spans 15 residues. CDR3 coding DNA: TGTGCCAGCAGTGACGGAGGCCCCTCCTACAATGAGCAGTTCTTC. Amino acid sequence: CASSDGGPSYNEQFF.